These 25 T cell receptor beta chains were all obtained from the same sample, sequenced in a study of T cells in localized non-small cell lung cancer. Data came from immunoSEQ multiplex PCR; TCRdb stores just in-frame clones and leaves some out. The table lists 25,000 to 30,000 clones, approximately 90% of them singletons. Here the sequenced sample was peripheral blood, taken before any cancer treatment. All receptors come from a woman between 18 and 50 years old with stage I lung adenocarcinoma.

The V and J genes are TRBV2 and TRBJ1-1; TRBD1 agrees at 9 bases. With 8 bases clipped from V and 0 bases from J, the junction kept 4 bases outside the gene matches. Germline CDR1 SNHLY, CDR2 FYNNEI. CDR3 length: 14 residues. The CDR3 protein is CASLRQGVNTEAFF. The CDR3 nucleotides read TGTGCCAGCCTTCGACAGGGGGTGAACACTGAAGCTTTCTTT.

The V call is TRBV4-2, the J call TRBJ2-4; possibly TRBD1 or TRBD2 for D (5 bases each). Germline V lookup: CDR1 LGHNA, CDR2 YNFKEQ. This CDR3 has 16 amino acids. The V end was cut by 1 base, the J end by 0 bases, with 10 bases between. CDR3 DNA sequence: TGTGCCAGCAGCCAAGGGGACGGAGTAGCCAAAAACATTCAGTACTTC. Amino acids: CASSQGDGVAKNIQYF.

V gene TRBV4-2 combines with J gene TRBJ2-1, with 12 bases that match TRBD2. CDR1 is LGHNA, CDR2 YNFKEQ, per germline. V dropped 0 bases and J dropped 8; count of bases not matched to a gene: 5. CDR3 length equals 16 residues. The CDR3 DNA is TGTGCCAGCAGCCAAGAACTAGCGGGGGGTCGCGATGAGCAGTTCTTC. This translates into CASSQELAGGRDEQFF.

The V and J genes are TRBV18 and TRBJ2-1, with no clear D. Germline V gives CDR1 KGHSH, CDR2 LQKENI. This CDR3 is built from 11 residues. V dropped 6 bases and J dropped 10 bases, with 10 bases sitting between them. In DNA, the CDR3 is TGTGCCAGCTCCCATCGAGTAGAGCAGTTCTTC. Encoded protein: CASSHRVEQFF.

The gene calls are TRBV11-2 and TRBJ2-7; D gene uncertain. Trimming stripped 5 bases from V and 1 base from J, with 15 bases between. This CDR3 has 15 residues. Germline values: CDR1 SGHAT, CDR2 FQNNGV. The CDR3 sequence is CASSPHRGFSYEQYF. The DNA for the CDR3 is TGTGCCAGCAGCCCCCATCGCGGTTTTTCCTACGAGCAGTACTTC.

This sequence joins TRBV28 and TRBJ1-2; no firm D call. Germline V gene lookup returns CDR1 MDHEN and CDR2 SYDVKM. The CDR3 consists of 16 residues. Trimming shortened V by 2 bases and J by 1 base, and 14 bases separated the two germline ends. CDR3 residues: CASSLPPRHDNYGYTF. CDR3 nucleotides: TGTGCCAGCAGTTTACCTCCTCGACACGATAACTATGGCTACACCTTC.

V gene TRBV6-8 combines with J gene TRBJ2-1, with 11 nucleotides matching TRBD2. Germline CDR1 and CDR2: MNHGY and SAAAGT. V lost 5 bases to trimming and J lost 6 bases; unmatched junction nucleotides: 6. The CDR3 is 15 residues long. The CDR3 spells CASSDGLAGRNEQFF. The CDR3 region has the DNA TGTGCCAGCAGTGATGGACTAGCGGGCCGCAATGAGCAGTTCTTC.

This clone was seen once. The V gene is TRBV11-2, the J gene TRBJ2-7; D may be TRBD1 (6 bases). The V end was cut by 4 bases, the J end by 5 bases, with 9 bases between. The V gene's germline CDR1 is SGHAT and CDR2 FQNNGV. The CDR3 spans 12 residues. In DNA form, the CDR3 reads TGTGCCAGCAGCTCGACAGGCCACGAGCAGTACTTC. As protein: CASSSTGHEQYF.

V and J are TRBV30 and TRBJ2-7; no firm D call. Looked up from germline, CDR1 is GTSNPN and CDR2 is SVGIG (reference sequence). There are 15 residues in the CDR3. Trimming removed 4 bases at V and 0 bases at J, with 16 bases between. The CDR3 DNA reads TGTGCCTGGACCCTAAGCGAGTTGCACTCCTACGAGCAGTACTTC. As protein: CAWTLSELHSYEQYF. Full variable domain (missing parts from reference TRBV30 and TRBJ2-7): SQTIHQWPATLVQPVGSPLSLECTVEGTSNPNLYWYRQAAGRGLQLLFYSVGIGQISSEVPQNLSASRPQDRQFILSSKKLLLSDSGFYLCAWTLSELHSYEQYFGPGTRLTVT.

The chain carries TRBV19 and TRBJ1-4; 7 bases line up with TRBD1. V shed 2 bases, J shed 5 bases, and the junction held 5 bases outside the gene matches. In germline, CDR1 is LNHDA, CDR2 SQIVND (reference sequence). This CDR3 has 15 amino acids. The DNA of the CDR3 is TGTGCCAGTAGTATAAGACAGGGTGGGAATGAAAAACTGTTTTTT. This encodes CASSIRQGGNEKLFF.

This chain joins TRBV5-1 and TRBJ2-2, with D perhaps TRBD2 (5 bases). Germline CDR1 is SGHRS and CDR2 is YFSETQ. The CDR3 loop spans 15 amino acids. V was clipped by 4 bases and J by 5 bases, with 15 bases between them. The CDR3 protein is CASSPTDGVTGELFF. The DNA for the CDR3 is TGCGCCAGCAGCCCGACCGACGGGGTGACCGGGGAGCTGTTTTTT.

The CDR3 nucleotides are TGTGCCAGCAGCTGGGAGCAAAATCAGCCCCAGCATTTT. It codes for CASSWEQNQPQHF. The J gene is TRBJ1-5, the V gene TRBV5-4; D is ambiguous. The V gene's germline CDR1 is SGHNT and CDR2 YYREEE (reference sequence). The CDR3 runs to 13 residues. V dropped 3 bases and J dropped 4 bases, with 8 bases sitting between them.

This chain connects TRBV28 to TRBJ1-2, with a possible D match to TRBD1 (6 bases). The V and J ends lost 5 bases and 7 bases respectively, with 14 bases between them. Germline CDR1 is MDHEN and CDR2 is SYDVKM. This CDR3 region has 13 residues. The CDR3 DNA sequence: TGTGCCAGCAGTCTGACAGGTCCGGGTGGCTACACCTTC. Translation: CASSLTGPGGYTF.

The chain joins TRBV18 to TRBJ1-2, with D maybe TRBD1 (6 bases). Between the trimmed V and J ends, which lost 6 bases and 4 bases, there was a span of 18 bases. Germline loops: CDR1 KGHSH, CDR2 LQKENI. The CDR3 contains 15 residues. The CDR3 DNA follows: TGTGCCAGCTCTCATGAGACAGGAAGCCTCTATGGCTACACCTTC. As protein: CASSHETGSLYGYTF. Supplemented by reference TRBV18 and TRBJ1-2, the full variable domain reads NAGVMQNPRHLVRRRGQEARLRCSPMKGHSHVYWYRQLPEEGLKFMVYLQKENIIDESGMPKERFSAEFPKEGPSILRIQQVVRGDSAAYFCASSHETGSLYGYTFGSGTRLTVV.

The chain joins TRBV5-1 to TRBJ2-7; a possible D gene is TRBD2 (5 bases). Per the germline V gene, CDR1 is SGHRS and CDR2 is YFSETQ. Trimming cost V 0 bases and J 6 bases, with 19 bases left between them. The CDR3 sequence is 16 residues long. In DNA form, the CDR3 reads TGCGCCAGCAGCTTGGGACCCGGAGGAGCACTGGGCGAGCAGTACTTC. Its translation: CASSLGPGGALGEQYF. Complete variable domain (other parts from reference TRBV5-1 and TRBJ2-7): KAGVTQTPRYLIKTRGQQVTLSCSPISGHRSVSWYQQTPGQGLQFLFEYFSETQRNKGNFPGRFSGRQFSNSRSEMNVSTLELGDSALYLCASSLGPGGALGEQYFGPGTRLTVT.

This chain connects TRBV11-2 to TRBJ2-1; D is undetermined. The CDR3 has 16 residues. The ends were cut back, 2 bases at V and 5 bases at J, with 16 bases in the middle. Germline values: CDR1 SGHAT, CDR2 FQNNGV. CDR3 bases: TGTGCCAGCAGCTTAAATCGTCCCCGGAGCGACAATGAGCAGTTCTTC. It yields the protein CASSLNRPRSDNEQFF.

The CDR3 nucleotides are TGTGCCAGCAGCTCAACATTAGCGGGGGAGACCCAGTACTTC. Translation gives CASSSTLAGETQYF. The rearrangement joins TRBV7-6 to TRBJ2-5; 8 bases are a match to TRBD2. Germline CDR1 SGHVS, CDR2 FNYEAQ. Trimming took 4 bases from V and 5 from J; bases not matched to a gene: 6. The CDR3 length is 14 residues.

The CDR3 here is CASSPWTGSSSGNTIYF. The DNA of the CDR3 is TGTGCCAGCTCACCTTGGACAGGAAGTAGCTCTGGAAACACCATATATTTT. The chain links TRBV18 to TRBJ1-3; TRBD1 aligns across 7 bases. This CDR3 is built from 17 residues. V lost 3 bases to trimming and J lost 0 bases; unmatched junction nucleotides: 8. Germline lookup yields CDR1 KGHSH and CDR2 LQKENI. The whole variable domain, remainder taken from reference TRBV18 and TRBJ1-3, is NAGVMQNPRHLVRRRGQEARLRCSPMKGHSHVYWYRQLPEEGLKFMVYLQKENIIDESGMPKERFSAEFPKEGPSILRIQQVVRGDSAAYFCASSPWTGSSSGNTIYFGEGSWLTVV.

The chain has TRBV19 and TRBJ1-2; 9 nucleotides line up with TRBD1. J gave up 5 bases and V 9 bases, and 10 bases lay outside the gene matches. The V gene's germline CDR1 is LNHDA and CDR2 SQIVND (reference sequence). This CDR3 region has 14 residues. The CDR3 nucleotides read TGTGCCAGCAAGTCACAGGGGGCAGGGTATGGCTACACCTTC. Its translation: CASKSQGAGYGYTF.

This clone occurred once. This chain links TRBV7-3 with TRBJ2-1; the D is unclear. This CDR3 is 12 amino acids long. Trimming stripped 5 bases from V and 6 bases from J, with 8 bases between. From germline, CDR1 is SGHTA and CDR2 FQGTGA. CDR3 residues: CASSTESNEQFF. In DNA form, the CDR3 reads TGTGCCAGCAGCACAGAGAGCAATGAGCAGTTCTTC. Supplemented by reference TRBV7-3 and TRBJ2-1, the full variable domain reads GAGVSQTPSNKVTEKGKYVELRCDPISGHTALYWYRQSLGQGPEFLIYFQGTGAADDSGLPNDRFFAVRPEGSVSTLKIQRTERGDSAVYLCASSTESNEQFFGPGTRLTVL.

V is TRBV4-1 and J is TRBJ1-1, with D possibly matching TRBD1 (6 bases). Germline CDR1 is MGHRA and CDR2 is YSYEKL. The CDR3 extends over 13 amino acids. The V and J ends lost 4 bases and 11 bases respectively, with 17 bases between them. Written as DNA, the CDR3 is TGCGCCAGCAGCCTGGGCTCGGGGGCGTTTGCTTTCTTT. It encodes CASSLGSGAFAFF.

This rearrangement joins TRBV18 to TRBJ1-3; D remains ambiguous. The CDR3 is made up of 14 amino acids. V was trimmed by 3 bases and J by 0 bases, leaving 6 bases between them. Germline values: CDR1 KGHSH, CDR2 LQKENI. The CDR3 loop is CASSPPLSGNTIYF. Written as DNA, the CDR3 is TGTGCCAGCTCACCCCCTCTCTCTGGAAACACCATATATTTT.

In this sample, this clone turned up once. The gene calls are TRBV4-3 and TRBJ2-1; D ambiguous. V was clipped by 0 bases and J by 6 bases, with 6 bases between them. There are 13 residues in the CDR3. Germline V lookup: CDR1 LGHNA, CDR2 YSLEER. The CDR3 loop is CASSQESTNEQFF. CDR3 sequence (DNA): TGCGCCAGCAGCCAAGAAAGTACCAATGAGCAGTTCTTC.

The chain links TRBV4-2 to TRBJ1-2; the D is unclear. Trimming shortened V by 0 bases and J by 2 bases, and 7 bases separated the two germline ends. Per germline, CDR1 LGHNA and CDR2 YNFKEQ. The CDR3 has 14 residues. CDR3: CASSQDPINYGYTF. In DNA form, the CDR3 reads TGTGCCAGCAGCCAAGACCCGATAAACTATGGCTACACCTTC.

This rearrangement joins TRBV14 to TRBJ1-2; a possible D gene is TRBD1 (5 bases). Trimming cost V 4 bases and J 6 bases, with 15 bases left between them. The CDR3 has 14 amino acids. CDR1 is SGHDN and CDR2 is FVKESK in the germline V gene. CDR3 nucleotide sequence: TGTGCCAGCAGCCCTAGACGACAGAAGAATGGCTACACCTTC. Translation: CASSPRRQKNGYTF.